Here is one T cell receptor (beta chain) with its context. Germline loops: CDR1 SQVTM, CDR2 ANQGSEA. The V and J ends lost 4 bases and 4 bases, in that order; junction bases with no gene match: 6. This CDR3 has 14 amino acids. This sample is part of a study of blood T cell repertoires in COVID-19. Study summary: From T cells, B-cell-depleted T cells, or PBMCs came the material, which was cDNA or gDNA.

In the original workflow: Reference gene primer amplification gave estimated nucleated cell counts. This table comes from immunoSEQ multiplex PCR, and its TCRdb copy is limited to in-frame clones, with some not included. V and J calls and clone size follow that table, whereas D and trimming were derived from the DNA. The sample lists over 140,000 clones, roughly 80% occurring once. This clonotype originated in a woman aged 55-75 years with acute or convalescent COVID-19. The J gene is TRBJ2-1, the V gene TRBV29-1; 8 bases are a match to TRBD1. Sequencing was done on a sample of peripheral blood. The CDR3 sequence is CSVGVGTGYNEQFF. The CDR3 nucleotides are TGCAGCGTTGGAGTCGGGACAGGATACAATGAGCAGTTCTTC.